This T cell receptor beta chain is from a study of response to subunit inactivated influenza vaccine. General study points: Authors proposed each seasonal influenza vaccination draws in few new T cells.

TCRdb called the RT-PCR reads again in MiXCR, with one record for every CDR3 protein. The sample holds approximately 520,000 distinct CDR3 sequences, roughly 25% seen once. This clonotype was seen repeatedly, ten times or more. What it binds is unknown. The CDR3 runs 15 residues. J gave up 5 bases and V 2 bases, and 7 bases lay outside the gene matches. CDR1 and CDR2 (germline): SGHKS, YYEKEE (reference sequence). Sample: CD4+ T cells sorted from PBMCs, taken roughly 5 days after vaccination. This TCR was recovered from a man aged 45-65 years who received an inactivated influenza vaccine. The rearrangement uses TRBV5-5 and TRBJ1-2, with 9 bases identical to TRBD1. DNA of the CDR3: TGTGCCAGCAGCTTCGGGACAGGGAGACGTTATGGCTACACCTTC. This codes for CASSFGTGRRYGYTF.